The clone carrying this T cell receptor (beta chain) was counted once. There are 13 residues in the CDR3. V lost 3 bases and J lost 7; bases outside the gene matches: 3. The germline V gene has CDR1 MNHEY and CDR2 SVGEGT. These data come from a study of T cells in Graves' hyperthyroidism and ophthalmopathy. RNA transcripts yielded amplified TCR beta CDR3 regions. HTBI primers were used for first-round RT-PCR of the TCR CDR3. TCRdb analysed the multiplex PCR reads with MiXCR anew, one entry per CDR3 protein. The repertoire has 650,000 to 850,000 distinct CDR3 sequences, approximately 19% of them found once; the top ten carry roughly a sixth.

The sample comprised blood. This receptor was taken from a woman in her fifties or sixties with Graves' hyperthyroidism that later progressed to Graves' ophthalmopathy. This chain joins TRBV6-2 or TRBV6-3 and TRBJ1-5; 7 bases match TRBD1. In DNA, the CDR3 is TGTGCCAGCAGTTATAGGGGACAGCAGCCCCAGCATTTT. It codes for CASSYRGQQPQHF.